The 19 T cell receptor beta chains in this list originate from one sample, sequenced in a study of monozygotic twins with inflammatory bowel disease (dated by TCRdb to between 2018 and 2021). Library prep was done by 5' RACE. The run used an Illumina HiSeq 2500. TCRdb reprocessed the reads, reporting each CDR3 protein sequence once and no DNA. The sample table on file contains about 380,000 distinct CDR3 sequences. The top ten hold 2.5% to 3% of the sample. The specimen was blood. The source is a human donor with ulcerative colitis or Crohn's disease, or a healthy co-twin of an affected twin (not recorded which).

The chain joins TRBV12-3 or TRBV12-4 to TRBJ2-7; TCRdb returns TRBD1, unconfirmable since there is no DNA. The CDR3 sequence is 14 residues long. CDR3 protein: CASRPTGPFYEQYF.

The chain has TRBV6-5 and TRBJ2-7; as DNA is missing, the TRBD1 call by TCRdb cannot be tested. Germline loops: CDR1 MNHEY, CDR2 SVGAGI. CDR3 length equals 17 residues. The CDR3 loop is CASSYSRTGTGTLEQYF.

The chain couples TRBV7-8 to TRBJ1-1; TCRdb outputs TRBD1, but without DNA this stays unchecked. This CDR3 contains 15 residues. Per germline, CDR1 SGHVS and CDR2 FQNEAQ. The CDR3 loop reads CASSFADRGNTEAFF.

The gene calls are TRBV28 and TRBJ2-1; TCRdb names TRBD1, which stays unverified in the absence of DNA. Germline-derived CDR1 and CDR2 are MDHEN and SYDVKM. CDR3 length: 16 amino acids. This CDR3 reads CASHYTGESSYNEQFF.

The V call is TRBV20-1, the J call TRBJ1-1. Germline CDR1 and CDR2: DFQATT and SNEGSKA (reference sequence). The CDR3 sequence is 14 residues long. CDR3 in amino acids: CSARMRVRNTEAFF.

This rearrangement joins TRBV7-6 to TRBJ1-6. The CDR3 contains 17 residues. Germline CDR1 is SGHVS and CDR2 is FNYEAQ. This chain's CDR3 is CASSGRTVSSYNSPLHF.

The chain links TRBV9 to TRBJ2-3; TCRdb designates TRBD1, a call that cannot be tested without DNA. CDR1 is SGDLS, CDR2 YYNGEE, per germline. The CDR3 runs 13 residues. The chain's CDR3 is CASSGGGAYTQYF.

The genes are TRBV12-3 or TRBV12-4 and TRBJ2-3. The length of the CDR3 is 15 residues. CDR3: CASSLGGYRTDTQYF.

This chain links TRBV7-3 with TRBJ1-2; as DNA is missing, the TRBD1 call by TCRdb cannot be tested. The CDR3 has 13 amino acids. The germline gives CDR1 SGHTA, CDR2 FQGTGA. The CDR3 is CASSATGAYGYTF.

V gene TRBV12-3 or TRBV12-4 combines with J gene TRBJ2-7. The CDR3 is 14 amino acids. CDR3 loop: CASSFSTKFNEQYF.

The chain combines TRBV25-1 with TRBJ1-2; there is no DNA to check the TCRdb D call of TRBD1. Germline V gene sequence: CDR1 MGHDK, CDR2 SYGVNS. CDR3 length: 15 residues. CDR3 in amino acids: CASSDRGDLLKGYTF.

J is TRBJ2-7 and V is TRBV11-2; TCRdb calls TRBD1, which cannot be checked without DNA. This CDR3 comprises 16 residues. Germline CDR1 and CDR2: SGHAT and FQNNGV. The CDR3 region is CASSLVKAGQTYEQYF.

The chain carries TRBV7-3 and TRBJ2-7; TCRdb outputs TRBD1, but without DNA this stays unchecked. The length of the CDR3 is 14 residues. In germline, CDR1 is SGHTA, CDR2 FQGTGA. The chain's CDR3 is CASSPGEGAYEQYF.

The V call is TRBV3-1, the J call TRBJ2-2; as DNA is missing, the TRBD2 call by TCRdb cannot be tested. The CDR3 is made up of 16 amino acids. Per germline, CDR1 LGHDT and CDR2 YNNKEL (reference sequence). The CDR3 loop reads CASSQALSGAAGKLFF.

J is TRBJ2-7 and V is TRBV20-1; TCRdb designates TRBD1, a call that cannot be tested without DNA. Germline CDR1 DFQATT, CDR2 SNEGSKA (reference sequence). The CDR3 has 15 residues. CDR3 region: CSARGPGTGTYEQYF.

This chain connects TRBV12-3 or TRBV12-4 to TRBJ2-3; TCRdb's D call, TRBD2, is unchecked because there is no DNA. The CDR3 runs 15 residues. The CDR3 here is CASSQLAGGSDTQYF.

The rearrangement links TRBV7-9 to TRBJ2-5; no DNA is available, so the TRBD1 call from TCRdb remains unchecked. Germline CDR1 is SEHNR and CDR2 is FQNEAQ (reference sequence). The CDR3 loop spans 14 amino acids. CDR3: CASSFGTGGETQYF.

The CDR3 here is CASSLSRGFGEQYF. The chain employs TRBV7-2 and TRBJ2-7; TCRdb lists TRBD1, though no DNA is available to test this call. The germline V gene encodes CDR1 SGHTA and CDR2 FQGNSA. This CDR3 contains 14 residues.

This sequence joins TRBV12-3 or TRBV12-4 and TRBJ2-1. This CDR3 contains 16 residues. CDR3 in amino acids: CASSSALERLYNEQFF.